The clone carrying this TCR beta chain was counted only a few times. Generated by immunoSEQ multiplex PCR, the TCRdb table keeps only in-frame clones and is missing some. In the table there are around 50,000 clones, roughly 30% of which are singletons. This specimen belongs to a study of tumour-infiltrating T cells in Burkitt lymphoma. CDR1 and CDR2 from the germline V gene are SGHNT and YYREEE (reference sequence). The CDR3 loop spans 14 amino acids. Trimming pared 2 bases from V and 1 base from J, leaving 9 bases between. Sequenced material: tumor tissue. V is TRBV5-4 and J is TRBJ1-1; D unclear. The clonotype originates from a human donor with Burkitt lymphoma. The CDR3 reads CASSFKGRNTEAFF. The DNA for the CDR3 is TGTGCCAGCAGCTTCAAGGGCAGGAACACTGAAGCTTTCTTT.